Following are 27 T cell receptor beta chains from one sample sequenced in a study of cytomegalovirus exposure and HLA in healthy donors. PCR amplification relied on 60 Vbeta primers (plus 13 Jbeta primers). The assay was immunoSEQ multiplex PCR, and TCRdb's table has in-frame clones only and misses some. The table has under 80,000 clones, over 70% seen once. Specimen: PBMCs. Source of these receptors: a woman between 35 and 50 years old in good health and CMV-seronegative.

This clone was picked up a small number of times. Given a far larger clone just one base away, this is likely a sequencing read error. This sample includes further DNA sequences coding for the same CDR3. The gene calls are TRBV7-9 and TRBJ2-7; maybe TRBD1 (6 bases). This CDR3 has 14 amino acids. Germline-derived CDR1 and CDR2 are SEHNR and FQNEAQ (reference sequence). CDR3 loop: CASSPGHRRDEQYF. In DNA, the CDR3 is TGTGCTAGCAGCCCGGGACATAGAAGAGACGAGCAGTACTTC.

V and J are TRBV29-1 and TRBJ2-5, with 13 bases that match TRBD2. Looked up from germline, CDR1 is SQVTM and CDR2 is ANQGSEA. J gave up 5 bases and V 4 bases, and 10 bases lay outside the gene matches. The CDR3 has 16 amino acids. The CDR3 DNA is TGCAGCGTTGGGCTATTAGGACTAGCGGGAGAGGAGACCCAGTACTTC. It codes for CSVGLLGLAGEETQYF.

This clone was observed once. The chain couples TRBV5-6 to TRBJ2-7; D might be TRBD1 (5 bases). Germline V CDR1 and CDR2: SGHDT, YYEEEE. The CDR3 extends over 13 amino acids. V lost 4 bases to trimming and J lost 7 bases, with 15 bases between them. In DNA, the CDR3 is TGTGCCAGCAGCCACGATCCTCGACAGGAGCAGTACTTC. Its translation is CASSHDPRQEQYF.

The chain has TRBV9 and TRBJ2-6, with 12 bases lining up with TRBD2. Unmatched junction bases numbered 7, after V lost 1 base and J lost 2 bases. Germline lookup yields CDR1 SGDLS and CDR2 YYNGEE. The CDR3 covers 19 residues. CDR3 sequence reads: CASSVTTSGSKTGANVLTF. CDR3 nucleotides: TGTGCCAGCAGCGTAACGACTAGCGGGAGTAAAACTGGGGCCAACGTCCTGACTTTC.

J is TRBJ2-3 and V is TRBV4-1; 9 positions agree with TRBD2. CDR1 MGHRA and CDR2 YSYEKL come from the germline V gene. Unmatched junction bases numbered 14, after V lost 4 bases and J lost 3 bases. CDR3 size: 18 residues. The CDR3: CASSPPGGSGRNTDTQYF. CDR3 in DNA: TGCGCCAGCAGCCCCCCAGGGGGTAGCGGGAGAAATACAGATACGCAGTATTTT.

The gene calls are TRBV2 and TRBJ1-6, with 11 bases identical to TRBD1. The CDR3 covers 16 residues. Germline CDR1 and CDR2: SNHLY and FYNNEI. V was pared by 7 bases and J by 8 bases, with 10 bases of the junction left unmatched. The CDR3 nucleotides are TGTGCCAGCATCAGAGATTTGGGACAGGGGGATTCACCCCTCCACTTT. It codes for CASIRDLGQGDSPLHF.

The rearrangement uses TRBV2 and TRBJ1-4; no clear D gene. Trimming took off 5 bases at V and 6 bases at J, with 19 bases between the two ends. From germline, CDR1 is SNHLY and CDR2 FYNNEI. The CDR3 contains 16 residues. CDR3 in DNA: TGTGCCAGCAGTACAACCGGGAAACCTCTTGATGAAAAACTGTTTTTT. It encodes CASSTTGKPLDEKLFF.

The chain carries TRBV4-2 and TRBJ2-3; D is ambiguous. Trimming pared 0 bases from V and 4 bases from J, leaving 14 bases between. The length of the CDR3 is 16 residues. Germline lookup yields CDR1 LGHNA and CDR2 YNFKEQ. Here the CDR3 reads CASSQDLPTRADTQYF. CDR3 in DNA: TGTGCCAGCAGCCAAGACCTACCTACCCGGGCAGATACGCAGTATTTT.

The chain joins TRBV7-9 to TRBJ1-4; D perhaps matches TRBD1 (6 bases). CDR3 length: 13 amino acids. Trimming removed 7 bases at V and 7 bases at J, with 13 bases between. Germline loops: CDR1 SEHNR, CDR2 FQNEAQ (reference sequence). CDR3 sequence (DNA): TGTGCCAGCAATATGGCAGGGGCTGAAAAACTGTTTTTT. This codes for CASNMAGAEKLFF.

This sequence joins TRBV2 and TRBJ1-1, with D perhaps matching TRBD1 (6 bases). Germline CDR1 SNHLY, CDR2 FYNNEI. CDR3 length equals 14 residues. V shed 7 bases and J shed 1 base, with 13 bases lying between them. In DNA, the CDR3 is TGTGCCAGCAAGAAGACAGGACCGAACACTGAAGCTTTCTTT. This codes for CASKKTGPNTEAFF.

The genes are TRBV28 and TRBJ1-5; 7 bases are shared with TRBD1. CDR1 and CDR2 from the germline V gene are MDHEN and SYDVKM. The CDR3 is 14 amino acids. The V and J ends lost 3 bases and 10 bases, in that order; junction bases with no gene match: 9. In nucleotides, the CDR3 is TGTGCCAGCAGTTTTCGGACAGGCCGGTTACCCCAGCATTTT. Amino acid sequence: CASSFRTGRLPQHF.

The chain joins TRBV19 to TRBJ1-1, with D uncertain. Trimming took 3 bases from V and 5 from J, leaving 10 bases between them. Germline loops: CDR1 LNHDA, CDR2 SQIVND (reference sequence). This CDR3 region has 13 residues. In DNA form, the CDR3 reads TGTGCCAGTAGTATGTCTAGGCAGACTGAAGCTTTCTTT. It encodes CASSMSRQTEAFF.

The genes are TRBV2 and TRBJ1-6; D might be TRBD1 (5 bases). The germline V gene encodes CDR1 SNHLY and CDR2 FYNNEI. This CDR3 is 14 amino acids long. V was shortened by 7 bases and J by 7 bases, with 14 bases between the two germline ends. This chain's CDR3 is CASNRKQENSPLHF. Written as DNA, the CDR3 is TGTGCCAGCAATAGAAAACAGGAAAATTCACCCCTCCACTTT.

The chain is built from TRBV10-1 and TRBJ1-2; D gene ambiguous. CDR3 length: 17 amino acids. V lost 0 bases, J lost 4 bases, and 18 bases lay in between. Looked up from germline, CDR1 is WNHNN and CDR2 is SYGVQD (reference sequence). Here the CDR3 reads CASSESVKPAGVYGYTF. The CDR3 DNA sequence: TGCGCCAGCAGTGAGTCGGTCAAACCGGCCGGGGTCTATGGCTACACCTTC.

This chain joins TRBV6-6 and TRBJ2-3; a possible D gene is TRBD2 (6 bases). Looked up from germline, CDR1 is MNHNY and CDR2 is SVGAGI (reference sequence). This CDR3 comprises 13 residues. Deletions cut 2 bases from V and 11 bases from J, with 14 bases between. The CDR3 loop is CASSYGDSPLQYF. In DNA, the CDR3 is TGTGCCAGCAGTTACGGGGACTCGCCTTTGCAGTATTTT.

The J gene is TRBJ1-4, the V gene TRBV13; TRBD1 might be the D (5 bases). The CDR3 sequence is 19 residues long. Trimming left V 5 bases short and J 4 bases short, with 26 bases between. The germline CDR1 and CDR2 sequences are PRHDT and FYEKMQ (reference sequence). Written as DNA, the CDR3 is TGTGCCAGCAGCACAAACGACCATCCGGGGGGGAGCCTTAATGAAAAACTGTTTTTT. This codes for CASSTNDHPGGSLNEKLFF.

This clone was seen a few times. The chain has TRBV28 and TRBJ2-7; D perhaps matches TRBD1 (6 bases). Per germline, CDR1 MDHEN and CDR2 SYDVKM. The CDR3 has 15 residues. Trimming removed 5 bases at V and 3 bases at J, with 17 bases between. Here the CDR3 reads CASSPRTDSRYEQYF. As DNA, the CDR3 is TGTGCCAGCAGTCCCCGAACGGACAGCCGCTACGAGCAGTACTTC. Together with reference TRBV28 and TRBJ2-7, the CDR3 gives the full variable domain: DVKVTQSSRYLVKRTGEKVFLECVQDMDHENMFWYRQDPGLGLRLIYFSYDVKMKEKGDIPEGYSVSREKKERFSLILESASTNQTSMYLCASSPRTDSRYEQYFGPGTRLTVT.

The rearrangement joins TRBV28 to TRBJ2-5; D is possibly TRBD2 (6 bases). Trimming removed 3 bases from V and 4 bases from J, with 21 bases in between. Germline assignment: CDR1 MDHEN and CDR2 SYDVKM. This CDR3 has 17 amino acids. Written as DNA, the CDR3 is TGTGCCAGCAGTTTCGTAGGCGGGGCAACAGTCAGAGAGACCCAGTACTTC. Residues: CASSFVGGATVRETQYF.

The chain links TRBV6-1 to TRBJ1-2; D is unclear. The germline V gene encodes CDR1 MNHNS and CDR2 SASEGT. The CDR3 has 14 residues. V lost 0 bases and J 4 bases, leaving 9 bases between the germline ends. CDR3 DNA: TGTGCCAGCAGTGAAGCGTCCGGGGTCTATGGCTACACCTTC. It is translated as CASSEASGVYGYTF.

V usage is TRBV4-3 and J usage is TRBJ1-4; 9 bases fit TRBD1. The V and J ends lost 0 bases and 5 bases, in that order; junction bases with no gene match: 1. The CDR3 extends over 15 amino acids. Germline-derived CDR1 and CDR2 are LGHNA and YSLEER. Here the CDR3 DNA reads TGCGCCAGCAGCCAAGAAGGACAGGGGAATGAAAAACTGTTTTTT. Translation gives CASSQEGQGNEKLFF.

This chain links TRBV2 with TRBJ2-1; 13 nucleotides line up with TRBD2. The CDR3 runs to 16 residues. CDR1 is SNHLY and CDR2 is FYNNEI in the germline V gene. The V and J ends lost 4 bases and 9 bases, in that order; junction bases with no gene match: 9. The CDR3 coding sequence is TGTGCCAGCAGTGGGAGAAAGCGACTAGCGGGGGGTGAGCAGTTCTTC. It encodes CASSGRKRLAGGEQFF.

A single count supports this clone. The chain couples TRBV2 to TRBJ2-7, with no clear D. Per germline, CDR1 SNHLY and CDR2 FYNNEI. The CDR3 is made up of 12 amino acids. Trimming stripped 2 bases from V and 4 bases from J, with 6 bases between. The CDR3 sequence: CASSESSYEQYF. The CDR3 DNA follows: TGTGCCAGCAGTGAATCTTCGTACGAGCAGTACTTC.

The CDR3 is CASSTQGTSYEQYF. The CDR3 DNA reads as TGTGCCAGCAGCACACAGGGAACTTCCTACGAGCAGTACTTC. The chain couples TRBV9 to TRBJ2-7; TRBD1 might be the D (6 bases). The ends were cut back, 4 bases at V and 1 base at J, with 12 bases in the middle. There are 14 residues in the CDR3. Germline V gene lookup returns CDR1 SGDLS and CDR2 YYNGEE.

This rearrangement joins TRBV4-3 to TRBJ2-1; 8 positions agree with TRBD1. The germline V gene has CDR1 LGHNA and CDR2 YSLEER. Germline trimming cut 0 bases from V and 6 bases from J; bases unmatched to any gene: 7. The CDR3 runs 16 residues. CDR3 in DNA: TGCGCCAGCAGCCAAGAAGCAGGGACAGGAGGCAATGAGCAGTTCTTC. This sequence encodes CASSQEAGTGGNEQFF.

The chain employs TRBV20-1 and TRBJ1-1; D is uncertain. The CDR3 has 11 amino acids. V lost 5 bases and J lost 1, with 5 bases in between. Looked up from germline, CDR1 is DFQATT and CDR2 is SNEGSKA (reference sequence). CDR3 nucleotides: TGCAGTGCTCGGTGGAACACTGAAGCTTTCTTT. Amino acids: CSARWNTEAFF.

The chain recombines TRBV15 with TRBJ2-3; D ambiguous. The germline V gene encodes CDR1 LNHNV and CDR2 YYDKDF (reference sequence). Trimming stripped 0 bases from V and 6 bases from J, with 7 bases between. This CDR3 spans 13 amino acids. CDR3 sequence: CATSRDNSDTQYF. The DNA of the CDR3 is TGTGCCACCAGCAGAGATAATTCCGATACGCAGTATTTT.

CDR3 sequence: CASSSHSQGGYEQYF. The CDR3 DNA follows: TGTGCCAGCAGTTCGCACAGTCAGGGTGGCTACGAGCAGTACTTC. The chain couples TRBV28 to TRBJ2-7; possibly TRBD1 for D (5 bases). CDR1 MDHEN and CDR2 SYDVKM come from the germline V gene. CDR3 length: 15 amino acids. Trimming stripped 4 bases from V and 3 bases from J, with 16 bases between.